Following are 30 T cell receptor beta chains from one sample sequenced in a study of control samples from healthy donors and cancer patients. Method: immunoSEQ multiplex PCR; TCRdb's copy keeps in-frame clones and lacks some. Of more than 70,000 clones listed, 80% to 95% are singletons. The specimen was blood. These receptors all come from a woman aged 25 to 39 in good health.

The J gene is TRBJ2-7, the V gene TRBV5-4, with no clear D. V gave up 2 bases and J gave up 0 bases, with 9 bases separating them. This CDR3 is built from 14 residues. Germline-derived CDR1 and CDR2 are SGHNT and YYREEE (reference sequence). The CDR3 loop reads CASSFSGSSYEQYF. CDR3 in DNA: TGTGCCAGCAGCTTTAGTGGAAGCTCCTACGAGCAGTACTTC. Supplemented by reference TRBV5-4 and TRBJ2-7, the full variable domain reads ETGVTQSPTHLIKTRGQQVTLRCSSQSGHNTVSWYQQALGQGPQFIFQYYREEENGRGNFPPRFSGLQFPNYSSELNVNALELDDSALYLCASSFSGSSYEQYFGPGTRLTVT.

The chain joins TRBV30 to TRBJ1-2; TRBD1 might be the D (5 bases). CDR3 length: 15 amino acids. The V gene lost 0 bases and the J gene lost 1 base, with 12 bases spanning the gap. Per germline, CDR1 GTSNPN and CDR2 SVGIG (reference sequence). The CDR3 sequence: CAWSVVQVINYGYTF. In DNA form, the CDR3 reads TGTGCCTGGAGTGTCGTACAGGTTATTAACTATGGCTACACCTTC.

The chain combines TRBV13 with TRBJ2-5; no clear D gene. CDR3 length equals 15 residues. The V gene's germline CDR1 is PRHDT and CDR2 FYEKMQ (reference sequence). Deletions cut 5 bases from V and 4 bases from J, with 17 bases between. Written as DNA, the CDR3 is TGTGCCAGCAGCCCCTCCCCAAGACGTGTAGAGACCCAGTACTTC. It is translated as CASSPSPRRVETQYF.

The chain has TRBV4-1 and TRBJ2-3; TRBD2 aligns across 12 bases. The germline gives CDR1 MGHRA, CDR2 YSYEKL. CDR3 length: 15 amino acids. Trimming at V came to 4 bases and at J to 4 bases, leaving 3 bases not matched to a gene. The CDR3 loop reads CASSLGLAGSDTQYF. For the CDR3, the DNA is TGCGCCAGCAGCCTAGGACTAGCGGGGTCAGATACGCAGTATTTT.

The V call is TRBV19, the J call TRBJ1-4; no definite D call. Trimming took off 6 bases at V and 8 bases at J, with 16 bases between the two ends. The CDR3 contains 14 residues. The germline CDR1 and CDR2 sequences are LNHDA and SQIVND (reference sequence). The CDR3 sequence is CASSPPRRVEKLFF. The CDR3 DNA is TGTGCCAGTAGCCCACCCAGACGGGTAGAAAAACTGTTTTTT.

The chain couples TRBV5-1 to TRBJ1-6; D ambiguous. The CDR3 is 14 amino acids. The germline V gene has CDR1 SGHRS and CDR2 YFSETQ. V lost 2 bases, J lost 7 bases, and 10 bases lay in between. This CDR3 is CASSFERQNSPLHF. In DNA, the CDR3 is TGCGCCAGCAGCTTTGAGCGGCAGAATTCACCCCTCCACTTT. Full variable domain (remainder filled in from reference TRBV5-1 and TRBJ1-6): KAGVTQTPRYLIKTRGQQVTLSCSPISGHRSVSWYQQTPGQGLQFLFEYFSETQRNKGNFPGRFSGRQFSNSRSEMNVSTLELGDSALYLCASSFERQNSPLHFGNGTRLTVT.

The chain carries TRBV10-3 and TRBJ1-6; TRBD1 is a possible D gene (6 bases). This CDR3 is built from 15 residues. Germline V gene sequence: CDR1 ENHRY, CDR2 SYGVKD. V was clipped by 4 bases and J by 5 bases, with 12 bases between them. CDR3 coding DNA: TGTGCCATCAGTGTTGGGGGGGCAGATAATTCACCCCTCCACTTT. Translating it yields CAISVGGADNSPLHF.

The J gene is TRBJ2-7, the V gene TRBV7-9, with 9 bases identical to TRBD2. J was trimmed by 3 bases and V by 1 base; bases with no gene match: 16. Germline V gene data show CDR1 as SEHNR and CDR2 as FQNEAQ (reference sequence). There are 19 residues in the CDR3. The CDR3 coding sequence is TGTGCCAGCAGCTTAGTACAGTTTCTATCGACTAGCGGTTACTACGAGCAGTACTTC. It encodes CASSLVQFLSTSGYYEQYF.

This clone is a singleton in its sample. This chain links TRBV5-4 with TRBJ2-5; 12 positions agree with TRBD2. The CDR3 covers 16 residues. The V gene's germline CDR1 is SGHNT and CDR2 YYREEE (reference sequence). Trimming at V came to 0 bases and at J to 5 bases, leaving 5 bases not matched to a gene. The CDR3 protein is CASSLGTSGIVETQYF. CDR3 nucleotide sequence: TGTGCCAGCAGCTTGGGGACTAGCGGGATCGTGGAGACCCAGTACTTC.

The V and J genes are TRBV24-1 and TRBJ2-3, with D uncertain. The CDR3 loop spans 12 amino acids. V lost 5 bases and J 2 bases, leaving 4 bases between the germline ends. The germline V gene has CDR1 KGHDR and CDR2 SFDVKD. The CDR3 sequence: CATSGNTDTQYF. DNA for the CDR3: TGTGCCACCAGTGGCAACACAGATACGCAGTATTTT.

This rearrangement joins TRBV23-1 to TRBJ2-3; 11 bases align to TRBD2. Being an ORF, TRBV23-1 has a function that is uncertain. V was clipped by 6 bases and J by 5 bases; unmatched bases: 10. This CDR3 has 16 amino acids. For the CDR3, the DNA is TGCGCCAGCAGCCCCAGACTAGCGGGGCGGAGAGATACGCAGTATTTT. Translated: CASSPRLAGRRDTQYF.

This clone turned up a few times. The CDR3 nucleotides are TGTGCCGGGCGGGGCATGAACACTGAAGCTTTCTTT. Translation gives CAGRGMNTEAFF. The chain employs TRBV7-9 and TRBJ1-1, with a weak D call TRBD1 (5 bases). V was trimmed by 11 bases and J by 0 bases, leaving 10 bases between them. The CDR3 has 12 amino acids. CDR1 is SEHNR, CDR2 FQNEAQ, per germline (reference sequence).

The V and J genes are TRBV28 and TRBJ1-2; D not resolved. The CDR3 has 14 residues. The V and J ends lost 2 bases and 4 bases respectively, with 11 bases between them. Germline V gene sequence: CDR1 MDHEN, CDR2 SYDVKM. In DNA form, the CDR3 reads TGTGCCAGCAGTTTAGGCCTAGTTTTCTATGGCTACACCTTC. This codes for CASSLGLVFYGYTF.

This chain links TRBV5-1 with TRBJ2-7, with 11 bases matching TRBD1. CDR1 SGHRS and CDR2 YFSETQ come from the germline V gene. The CDR3 runs 16 residues. The ends lost 4 bases at V and 2 bases at J; junction bases unmatched: 8. The CDR3 DNA reads TGCGCCAGCAGCCCCGAGGACAGGGGGCCCCCCTACGAGCAGTACTTC. This gives the protein CASSPEDRGPPYEQYF.

This clone rates as medium-sized. V is TRBV18 and J is TRBJ2-7; tentatively, D is TRBD1 (7 bases). Germline CDR1 is KGHSH and CDR2 is LQKENI. The CDR3 sequence is 15 residues long. The ends were cut back, 3 bases at V and 4 bases at J, with 16 bases in the middle. CDR3 residues: CASSPSEGAGYEQYF. The CDR3 region has the DNA TGTGCCAGCTCACCCTCGGAGGGGGCGGGTTACGAGCAGTACTTC.

The chain recombines TRBV4-2 with TRBJ1-1, with D maybe TRBD1 (6 bases). This CDR3 region has 14 residues. V shed 0 bases and J shed 10 bases, with 15 bases lying between them. Germline CDR1 reads LGHNA; CDR2 reads YNFKEQ. The DNA of the CDR3 is TGTGCCAGCAGCCAAGATAGCGGGGGGCGGGTAGCTTTCTTT. It translates to CASSQDSGGRVAFF.

The chain combines TRBV5-5 with TRBJ1-5; D uncertain. CDR1 SGHKS and CDR2 YYEKEE come from the germline V gene (reference sequence). The length of the CDR3 is 12 residues. V lost 0 bases, J lost 7 bases, and 5 bases lay in between. In DNA form, the CDR3 reads TGTGCCAGCAGCTTGGACGGCCAGCCCCAGCATTTT. Its protein product is CASSLDGQPQHF.

In this sample, this clone turned up once. The chain combines TRBV5-1 with TRBJ2-2, with 7 bases identical to TRBD1. J gave up 3 bases and V 2 bases, and 4 bases lay outside the gene matches. Per germline, CDR1 SGHRS and CDR2 YFSETQ. The CDR3 runs to 15 residues. Here the CDR3 reads CASSLTGTDTGELFF. The CDR3 coding sequence is TGCGCCAGCAGCTTAACAGGGACAGACACCGGGGAGCTGTTTTTT.

This clone was counted a single time. Likely a read error: the CDR3 ends without its conserved phenylalanine or tryptophan. It is unclear where the CDR3 begins or ends on the DNA, so no DNA is shown, and the CDR3 is as TCRdb lists it. The chain joins TRBV10-3 to TRBJ1-1. The CDR3 spans 9 amino acids, including both terminal residues. Germline CDR1 ENHRY, CDR2 SYGVKD. Here the CDR3 reads CAITGGSTR.

This chain uses TRBV2 with TRBJ2-2, with 7 bases lining up with TRBD2. V was clipped by 6 bases and J by 4 bases; unmatched bases: 8. The CDR3 is made up of 15 amino acids. The germline V gene has CDR1 SNHLY and CDR2 FYNNEI. CDR3 sequence reads: CASRPAGTTTGELFF. The CDR3 coding sequence is TGTGCCAGCAGACCTGCCGGGACTACCACCGGGGAGCTGTTTTTT.

The rearrangement uses TRBV7-9 and TRBJ2-3; the match to TRBD2 covers 11 bases. The CDR3 consists of 16 residues. Germline V lookup: CDR1 SEHNR, CDR2 FQNEAQ (reference sequence). V lost 4 bases to trimming and J lost 3 bases; unmatched junction nucleotides: 6. This CDR3 reads CASSSSGTSGTDTQYF. CDR3 DNA sequence: TGTGCCAGCAGCTCATCCGGGACTAGCGGTACAGATACGCAGTATTTT.

The chain links TRBV28 to TRBJ2-1, with TRBD1 as a possible D gene (8 bases). CDR3 length: 14 amino acids. The V and J ends lost 8 bases and 4 bases respectively, with 15 bases between them. In germline, CDR1 is MDHEN, CDR2 SYDVKM. CDR3 region: CASVQGGAYNEQFF. CDR3 DNA: TGTGCCAGCGTACAGGGGGGGGCTTACAATGAGCAGTTCTTC.

The chain is built from TRBV7-8 and TRBJ1-6; weak D call: TRBD1 (5 bases). Germline V CDR1 and CDR2: SGHVS, FQNEAQ. V lost 2 bases and J 10 bases, leaving 12 bases between the germline ends. The CDR3 runs to 14 residues. This chain's CDR3 is CASSLQGQGSPLHF. CDR3 sequence (DNA): TGTGCCAGCAGCTTACAGGGTCAGGGATCACCCCTCCACTTT.

The gene calls are TRBV19 and TRBJ1-3; D is uncertain. V was trimmed by 3 bases and J by 7 bases, leaving 16 bases between them. The CDR3 runs 15 residues. Germline V gene sequence: CDR1 LNHDA, CDR2 SQIVND (reference sequence). The CDR3 here is CASSIEGPGGNTIYF. The CDR3 DNA reads TGTGCCAGTAGTATCGAAGGACCTGGCGGGAACACCATATATTTT.

The chain joins TRBV21-1 to TRBJ1-2; TRBD1 is the table's D call and was not checked against the DNA. TRBV21-1 represents a pseudogene. The CDR3 sequence is 14 residues long. CDR3 loop: CASGKTGANYGYTF. The CDR3 coding sequence is TGTGCCAGCGGCAAGACAGGGGCAAACTATGGCTACACCTTC.

The chain recombines TRBV7-3 with TRBJ1-1; D might be TRBD1 (6 bases). Looked up from germline, CDR1 is SGHTA and CDR2 is FQGTGA. The CDR3 runs to 15 residues. Trimming stripped 1 base from V and 1 base from J, with 10 bases between. CDR3 sequence: CASSLRGGRNTEAFF. The CDR3 DNA is TGTGCCAGCAGCTTAAGAGGGGGAAGGAACACTGAAGCTTTCTTT.

This chain uses TRBV19 with TRBJ2-1, with a weak D call TRBD2 (6 bases). V gave up 4 bases and J gave up 6 bases, with 16 bases separating them. In germline, CDR1 is LNHDA, CDR2 SQIVND (reference sequence). This CDR3 region has 15 residues. The CDR3 nucleotides are TGTGCCAGTAGTAAACTAGCCCAGGTGGCCAATGAGCAGTTCTTC. It codes for CASSKLAQVANEQFF.

The CDR3 here is CASSQIRNTEAFF. As DNA, the CDR3 is TGTGCCAGCAGCCAAATTAGGAACACTGAAGCTTTCTTT. This chain joins TRBV14 and TRBJ1-1; D is unresolved. Germline CDR1 and CDR2: SGHDN and FVKESK. The CDR3 has 13 residues. Trimming took off 2 bases at V and 1 base at J, with 5 bases between the two ends.

The gene calls are TRBV18 and TRBJ2-5; D call uncertain. This CDR3 is 13 amino acids long. The germline V gene encodes CDR1 KGHSH and CDR2 LQKENI. Trimming removed 2 bases from V and 0 bases from J, with 4 bases in between. CDR3 bases: TGTGCCAGCTCACCAGGGTACCAAGAGACCCAGTACTTC. It codes for CASSPGYQETQYF.

The genes are TRBV4-1 and TRBJ1-6, with TRBD1 matching over 9 bases. CDR3 size: 16 residues. Trimming removed 0 bases from V and 6 bases from J; junction bases left unmatched: 3. Germline V gene lookup returns CDR1 MGHRA and CDR2 YSYEKL. The DNA of the CDR3 is TGCGCCAGCAGCCAAGAAACAGGGGGCTTTAATTCACCCCTCCACTTT. Amino acids: CASSQETGGFNSPLHF.